The clone carrying this T cell receptor (beta chain) was observed a handful of times. Once extracted for a subset, genomic DNA was divided evenly among several immunoSEQ plates. Sequencing used immunoSEQ multiplex PCR; TCRdb keeps in-frame clones, though not all of them. This repertoire shows 150,000 to 200,000 clones, about 66% found once; its top ten account for about 10%. The CDR3 sequence is 15 residues long. With 5 bases removed from V and 0 bases from J, the gap between germline ends came to 14 bases. CDR1 and CDR2 from the germline V gene are MNHEY and SMNVEV (reference sequence). This entry belongs to a study of shared clonotypes between healthy human individuals.

Source material: memory CD4+ T cells sorted from blood. Sample subset: CD45RA-negative fraction. The clonotype originates from a man aged 25 to 40 in good health. The chain joins TRBV27 to TRBJ2-7; either TRBD1 or TRBD2 may fit D (5 bases each). CDR3 in amino acids: CASSPRTGPSYEQYF. DNA for the CDR3: TGTGCCAGCAGTCCACGGACGGGACCCTCCTACGAGCAGTACTTC.